These T cell receptor beta chains were read from a single sample in a study of CD8 T cells in Susac syndrome. MiXCR, applied by TCRdb to the immunoSEQ multiplex PCR reads, yields one record per CDR3 protein. Counted here are about 150,000 distinct CDR3 sequences, over 90% occurring once; the ten biggest clones make up about 0.18%. The sample was CD8+ T cells from PBMCs. The receptor source for this set is a human donor with Susac syndrome. CDR3s include the opening cysteine and the closing phenylalanine or tryptophan. Fields, in order: clone size, V gene, CDR3 length, D gene, J gene, CDR3 DNA, CDR3 protein. The D gene is left open where the match is weak. Clone size is stated in some rows and not others, as once, few, many or a class when expanded.

>NA|TRBV12-3/TRBV12-4|14|NA|TRBJ1-2
TGTGCCAGCAGTTTAGTTCCAGGGCGACCGGGCTACACCTTC
CASSLVPGRPGYTF
>NA|TRBV15|14|NA|TRBJ1-1
TGTGCCACCAGTTCGAGGGCCTTGAACACTGAAGCTTTCTTT
CATSSRALNTEAFF
>NA|TRBV21-1|13|NA|TRBJ2-3
TGTGCCAGCAGCAACTTAAGGGTAGGGACGCAGTATTTT
CASSNLRVGTQYF
>NA|TRBV20-1|15|TRBD1|TRBJ2-3
TGCAGTGCTACGGACAGGGGAGGATGGACAGATACGCAGTATTTT
CSATDRGGWTDTQYF
>NA|TRBV29-1|15|TRBD2|TRBJ2-7
TGCAGCGTTGACCGGACTAGCGGGAACTCCTACGAGCAGTACTTC
CSVDRTSGNSYEQYF
>once|TRBV3-1|19|TRBD2|TRBJ2-1
TGTGCCAGCAGCCAACTAACTAGCGGGAGGGCCGACGTATCCGATGAGCAGTTCTTC
CASSQLTSGRADVSDEQFF
>NA|TRBV18|16|NA|TRBJ2-7
TGTGCCAGCTCACCAAGTCCAGCCGAGTCATCCTACGAGCAGTACTTC
CASSPSPAESSYEQYF
>once|TRBV3-1|16|NA|TRBJ1-4
TGTGCCAGCAGCCAAGTTGTCAGGACAGCGTTTGAAAAACTGTTTTTT
CASSQVVRTAFEKLFF
>NA|TRBV29-1|13|TRBD2|TRBJ2-5
TGCAGCGTTGAGGGAGGGGCGGGAGAGACCCAGTACTTC
CSVEGGAGETQYF
>NA|TRBV4-1|17|NA|TRBJ2-3
TGCGCCAGCAGCCAAGTAACCAGGGTAGAACGCACAGATACGCAGTATTTT
CASSQVTRVERTDTQYF
>NA|TRBV27|15|NA|TRBJ1-1
TGTGCCAGCAGCCCTTATGGGGGGGGCGATACTGAAGCTTTCTTT
CASSPYGGGDTEAFF
>NA|TRBV6-5|13|NA|TRBJ1-1
TGTGCCAGCAGTGACCACCCGAACACTGAAGCTTTCTTT
CASSDHPNTEAFF
>NA|TRBV28|14|NA|TRBJ2-7
TGTGCCAGCAGTTTGTCAGGACTCAGTCACGAGCAGTACTTC
CASSLSGLSHEQYF
>NA|TRBV9|13|NA|TRBJ2-1
TGTGCCAGCAGCGTGGGGACCCACAATGAGCAGTTCTTC
CASSVGTHNEQFF
>NA|TRBV13|12|NA|TRBJ2-1
TGTGCCAGCAGCTTTGTTGGGAATGAGCAGTTCTTC
CASSFVGNEQFF
>NA|TRBV13|13|NA|TRBJ2-3
TGTGCCAGCAGCTTAGGCCTAGGGAGCAGCCAGTATTTT
CASSLGLGSSQYF
>NA|TRBV12-3/TRBV12-4|14|TRBD1|TRBJ2-2
TGTGCCAGCAGCAGACAGGGTCGGACCGGGGAGCTGTTTTTT
CASSRQGRTGELFF
>NA|TRBV7-9|16|TRBD1|TRBJ2-7
TGTGCCAGCAGCTCGCCTCTTAAGGGACAGCCCTACGAGCAGTACTTC
CASSSPLKGQPYEQYF
>NA|TRBV9|14|NA|TRBJ2-6
TGTGCCAGCCGCAGTTACTCTGGGGCCAACGTCCTGACTTTC
CASRSYSGANVLTF
>NA|TRBV7-2|18|NA|TRBJ2-1
TGTGCCAGCAGCTTAGCGTCTTTGGGGTCTGTCCTTTGGGATGAGCAGTTCTTC
CASSLASLGSVLWDEQFF
>NA|TRBV10-3|15|TRBD1|TRBJ2-3
TGTGCCATCAGAAGCCCGACAGGGGCCACAGATACGCAGTATTTT
CAIRSPTGATDTQYF
>NA|TRBV5-4|13|NA|TRBJ2-4
TGTGCCAGCAGTGGACAGCCCGCGGACATTCAGTACTTC
CASSGQPADIQYF
>NA|TRBV20-1|13|NA|TRBJ2-1
TGCAGTGCTAGAGAAGGAGTGGGCAATGAGCAGTTCTTC
CSAREGVGNEQFF
>NA|TRBV12-3/TRBV12-4|13|TRBD1|TRBJ2-1
TGTGCCAGTACTGAGGACAGGGTTAATGAGCAGTTCTTC
CASTEDRVNEQFF
>NA|TRBV28|14|NA|TRBJ2-7
TGTGCCAGCAGTTTATTAGAGGGGATGAGGGAGCAGTACTTC
CASSLLEGMREQYF
>NA|TRBV27|14|NA|TRBJ2-7
TGTGCCAGCAGTTTAGCCGACACCGCCTACGAGCAGTACTTC
CASSLADTAYEQYF
>NA|TRBV6-5|14|NA|TRBJ1-5
TGTGCCAGCAGTTACGGCGCAGGCACTCAGCCCCAGCATTTT
CASSYGAGTQPQHF
>NA|TRBV27|14|NA|TRBJ2-3
TGTGCCAGCAGTCCCTACTTCCTCAGTAATACGCAGTATTTT
CASSPYFLSNTQYF
>NA|TRBV7-9|11|NA|TRBJ2-1
TGTGCCAGCAGCTGGAGCCAGGTTTGGTTCTTC
CASSWSQVWFF
>NA|TRBV12-3/TRBV12-4|11|NA|TRBJ2-2
TGTGCCAGCAGTCCGATCGGGGAGCTGTTTTTT
CASSPIGELFF
>NA|TRBV2|14|NA|TRBJ2-3
TGTGCCAGTCGGGGTGGGAGCCCCACAGATACGCAGTATTTT
CASRGGSPTDTQYF
>NA|TRBV21-1|17|NA|TRBJ1-2
TGTGCCAGCAGCAAACTCCCAGGGGGGGAGTGGACCTATGGCTACACCTTC
CASSKLPGGEWTYGYTF
>NA|TRBV9|15|TRBD1|TRBJ2-7
TGTGCCAGCAGCGTTTCCCCAGGGGGCTCCTACGAGCAGTACTTC
CASSVSPGGSYEQYF
>NA|TRBV19|15|NA|TRBJ2-7
TGTGCCAGTAGTATAAGAGCCAGGGGCGGAGACGAGCAGTACTTC
CASSIRARGGDEQYF
>once|TRBV27|18|TRBD2|TRBJ2-3
TGTGCCAGCAGTCTCTTTGGCCCCGGCGGGAGGGGGTCAGATACGCAGTATTTT
CASSLFGPGGRGSDTQYF
>NA|TRBV28|14|NA|TRBJ1-2
TGTGCCAGCAGCACAGGGACCATTTCCTATGGCTACACCTTC
CASSTGTISYGYTF
>NA|TRBV9|13|NA|TRBJ1-2
TGTGCCAGCAGCTCTCGATCGGGGGTTGGCTACACCTTC
CASSSRSGVGYTF
>NA|TRBV7-9|15|NA|TRBJ2-7
TGTGCCAGCAGCTTCACAACAGGGTTCGACTACGAGCAGTACTTC
CASSFTTGFDYEQYF
>NA|TRBV29-1|13|TRBD2|TRBJ2-7
TGCAGCGTTATAACTAGCGGGAGCTACGAGCAGTACTTC
CSVITSGSYEQYF
>NA|TRBV6-2/TRBV6-3|17|NA|TRBJ2-3
TGTGCCAGCAGTTACTCGAACCCAGCGGAAAGCACAGATACGCAGTATTTT
CASSYSNPAESTDTQYF
>NA|TRBV29-1|14|NA|TRBJ1-2
TGCAGCGCCGGAGCCGGGACGACTAACTATGGCTACACCTTC
CSAGAGTTNYGYTF
>NA|TRBV7-9|12|TRBD2|TRBJ2-7
TGTGCCAGCAGCTTAGGGGGGGGACTATCTTCCTTC
CASSLGGGLSSF
>NA|TRBV7-9|15|NA|TRBJ2-6
TGTGCCGAACTGAACGGGCGGTCTGGGGCCAACGTCCTGACTTTC
CAELNGRSGANVLTF
>NA|TRBV5-4|15|TRBD2|TRBJ2-1
TGTGCCAGCAGCTTGTCTAGCGGGAGTATCAATGAGCAGTTCTTC
CASSLSSGSINEQFF
>NA|TRBV6-5|13|NA|TRBJ2-7
TGTGCCACCTTAGACAGGAGCTCCTACGAGCAGTACTTC
CATLDRSSYEQYF
>NA|TRBV29-1|13|NA|TRBJ2-2
TGCAGCGTTGAAGATTCGGGGCCCGGGGAGCTGTTTTTT
CSVEDSGPGELFF
>NA|TRBV9|13|NA|TRBJ2-7
TGTGCCAGCAGCTCCCACGGGCCAAACGGGCAGTACTTC
CASSSHGPNGQYF
>NA|TRBV27|16|TRBD1|TRBJ2-1
TGTGCCAGCAGTTTATCTCACCAGGGGGCCTACAATGAGCAGTTCTTC
CASSLSHQGAYNEQFF
>NA|TRBV27|15|TRBD2|TRBJ2-1
TGTGCCAGCACCCCAGGGACTAGCGTTTACAATGAGCAGTTCTTC
CASTPGTSVYNEQFF
>NA|TRBV5-6|16|TRBD1|TRBJ2-1
TGTGCCAGCAGCTCCGACAGGGACGCGGACGGGATTGAGCAGTTCTTC
CASSSDRDADGIEQFF